These 14 T cell receptor beta chains originate from one sample sequenced in a study of cytomegalovirus exposure and HLA in healthy donors (dated by TCRdb to 2017 to 2019). Receptor amplification or capture employed the immunoSEQ multiplex PCR assay. For the multiplex PCR, a mixture combining 60 forward primers for TCR Vbeta segments and 13 reverse primers for TCR Jbeta segments was used. Drawn from immuneACCESS, this table holds only the in-frame rearrangements with V and J called that TCRdb kept. Clones are partly lost; checked studies trace under half to an unresolved V gene and leave the rest unexplained. This sample gives more than 100,000 clones in total; 60% to 80% of them show up just once. The ten top clones hold 0.75% to 0.95% of the sample. Sequencing input: PBMCs. The receptors stem from a woman aged 55 to 70 in good health and CMV-seronegative.

Regarding this clone: Its ends do not fully match the called genes, so a read error is possible. V is TRBV6-1 and J is TRBJ2-7; the match to TRBD1 covers 9 bases. Looked up from germline, CDR1 is MNHNS and CDR2 is SASEGT. The CDR3 is 14 residues long. In nucleotides, the CDR3 is TGTGCCAGCAGCGAAGGGGACAGGGTGTACGAGCAGTACTTC. Translating gives CASSEGDRVYEQYF.

This clone was recorded once. J is TRBJ1-5 and V is TRBV27; 7 nucleotides line up with TRBD1. The ends lost 6 bases at V and 1 base at J; junction bases unmatched: 3. The CDR3 spans 14 residues. Per germline, CDR1 MNHEY and CDR2 SMNVEV (reference sequence). The CDR3 sequence: CASSMTGSNQPQHF. The DNA for the CDR3 is TGTGCCAGCAGCATGACAGGGAGCAATCAGCCCCAGCATTTT.

V and J are TRBV6-6 and TRBJ2-2; 8 positions agree with TRBD1. V shed 6 bases, J shed 4 bases, and the junction held 10 bases outside the gene matches. Germline V gene lookup returns CDR1 MNHNY and CDR2 SVGAGI (reference sequence). This CDR3 is 16 amino acids long. DNA of the CDR3: TGTGCCAGCAGGACGGACAGGGCTTTGCGCACCGGGGAGCTGTTTTTT. Translating gives CASRTDRALRTGELFF.

This clone was counted a single time. CDR3 nucleotide sequence: TGTGCCAGCATGCCGACAGGGGCGAGAGACGAGCAGTACTTC. Amino acids: CASMPTGARDEQYF. The chain joins TRBV27 to TRBJ2-7, with 8 bases matching TRBD1. CDR3 length: 14 amino acids. The V segment lost 7 bases and the J segment 5 bases; nucleotides outside the gene matches: 10. In germline, CDR1 is MNHEY, CDR2 SMNVEV (reference sequence).

This chain joins TRBV15 and TRBJ2-1; the D gene is possibly TRBD2 (6 bases). Between the trimmed V and J ends, which lost 5 bases and 7 bases, there was a span of 18 bases. Per germline, CDR1 LNHNV and CDR2 YYDKDF (reference sequence). The CDR3 has 15 residues. CDR3 loop: CATSGPGGRGNEQFF. The CDR3 DNA reads as TGTGCCACCAGCGGGCCCGGAGGCCGGGGGAATGAGCAGTTCTTC.

This rearrangement joins TRBV6-1 to TRBJ2-1, with TRBD2 matching over 13 bases. From germline, CDR1 is MNHNS and CDR2 SASEGT. Unmatched junction bases numbered 7, after V lost 7 bases and J lost 10 bases. This CDR3 is 14 amino acids long. The CDR3 nucleotides are TGTGCCAGCATGGGGACTAGCGGGGCCTGGGAGCAGTTCTTC. It translates to CASMGTSGAWEQFF.

The CDR3 protein is CASSELAAGKVYGYTF. CDR3 nucleotides: TGTGCCAGCAGTGAACTAGCGGCAGGGAAAGTTTATGGCTACACCTTC. V usage is TRBV6-1 and J usage is TRBJ1-2, with D perhaps matching TRBD1 (5 bases). Trimming left V 2 bases short and J 5 bases short, with 18 bases between. CDR1 is MNHNS and CDR2 is SASEGT in the germline V gene. The CDR3 consists of 16 residues.

This clone was counted a single time. The V and J genes are TRBV9 and TRBJ2-7; 10 nucleotides agree with TRBD2. Germline V gene lookup returns CDR1 SGDLS and CDR2 YYNGEE. The CDR3 is made up of 14 amino acids. J lost 1 base, V lost 2 bases, and 0 bases had no gene match. The CDR3 DNA sequence: TGTGCCAGCAGCGTTAGCGGGAGGTCCTACGAGCAGTACTTC. Its protein is CASSVSGRSYEQYF.

The gene calls are TRBV5-5 and TRBJ2-7; D is perhaps TRBD2 (6 bases). Trimming stripped 5 bases from V and 3 bases from J, with 21 bases between. CDR3 length equals 16 residues. CDR1 and CDR2 (germline): SGHKS, YYEKEE (reference sequence). As DNA, the CDR3 is TGTGCCAGCAGGGGTTGGGGGGATGCATCCCTCTACGAGCAGTACTTC. It is translated as CASRGWGDASLYEQYF.

This clone was seen more than once but under ten times. This chain joins TRBV27 and TRBJ2-7; 10 nucleotides match TRBD2. Germline V gene data show CDR1 as MNHEY and CDR2 as SMNVEV (reference sequence). The CDR3 has 13 amino acids. Germline trimming cut 5 bases from V and 3 bases from J; bases unmatched to any gene: 1. This CDR3 reads CASSPSGSYEQYF. In nucleotides, the CDR3 is TGTGCCAGCAGTCCTAGCGGGAGCTACGAGCAGTACTTC.

V is TRBV7-8 and J is TRBJ1-5; tentatively, D is TRBD1 (5 bases). Trimming took off 2 bases at V and 0 bases at J, with 11 bases between the two ends. Germline lookup yields CDR1 SGHVS and CDR2 FQNEAQ. The CDR3 consists of 16 residues. CDR3 in amino acids: CASSLYHRNSNQPQHF. CDR3 nucleotides: TGTGCCAGCAGCTTATACCACAGGAATAGCAATCAGCCCCAGCATTTT. The full variable domain, rest sourced from reference TRBV7-8 and TRBJ1-5, is GAGVSQSPRYKVAKRGQDVALRCDPISGHVSLFWYQQALGQGPEFLTYFQNEAQLDKSGLPSDRFFAERPEGSVSTLKIQRTQQEDSAVYLCASSLYHRNSNQPQHFGDGTRLSIL.

This clone turned up a few times. This chain connects TRBV15 to TRBJ2-1; D gene uncertain. The CDR3 contains 14 residues. V gave up 0 bases and J gave up 10 bases, with 13 bases separating them. Germline V CDR1 and CDR2: LNHNV, YYDKDF (reference sequence). DNA for the CDR3: TGTGCCACCAGCAGAGATCTGATCCCCGGGGAGCAGTTCTTC. Translated: CATSRDLIPGEQFF. Full variable domain (outside the CDR3, taken from reference TRBV15 and TRBJ2-1): DAMVIQNPRYQVTQFGKPVTLSCSQTLNHNVMYWYQQKSSQAPKLLFHYYDKDFNNEADTPDNFQSRRPNTSFCFLDIRSPGLGDTAMYLCATSRDLIPGEQFFGPGTRLTVL.

The J gene is TRBJ1-5, the V gene TRBV28, with unresolved D. V dropped 5 bases and J dropped 6 bases, with 14 bases sitting between them. The CDR3 has 14 amino acids. CDR1 is MDHEN and CDR2 is SYDVKM in the germline V gene. The DNA of the CDR3 is TGTGCCAGCAGTCCCCCCTCAAACGGTCAGCCCCAGCATTTT. Amino acids: CASSPPSNGQPQHF.

This rearrangement joins TRBV28 to TRBJ1-2; D uncertain. This CDR3 has 13 amino acids. The V gene's germline CDR1 is MDHEN and CDR2 SYDVKM. Trimming cost V 9 bases and J 6 bases, with 17 bases left between them. The CDR3 DNA reads as TGTGCCAGTACAGCCGGAAGGTGGCATGGCTACACCTTC. The encoded protein is CASTAGRWHGYTF.